This T cell receptor beta chain came from a study of metastatic and nonmetastatic thyroid tumors. The CDR3 runs to 13 residues. V was pared by 8 bases and J by 2 bases, with 16 bases between. Germline CDR1 is GTSNPN and CDR2 is SVGIG (reference sequence). The entire patient cohort was treatment-naive prior to thyroid surgery. TCRdb ran MiXCR on the PCR reads. The top ten hold 13% to 15% of the sample, which has tens of thousands of clones, 20% to 25% seen once. The chain combines TRBV30 with TRBJ2-7; D perhaps matches TRBD2 (5 bases). Sample: blood. The clonotype was recovered from a female donor with papillary thyroid cancer or a benign thyroid nodule (not recorded which). Some clones in this sample may be carry-over from other donors' samples. The CDR3 sequence is CAAEGMVAYEQYF. In nucleotides, the CDR3 is TGTGCCGCCGAGGGAATGGTAGCCTACGAGCAGTACTTC.